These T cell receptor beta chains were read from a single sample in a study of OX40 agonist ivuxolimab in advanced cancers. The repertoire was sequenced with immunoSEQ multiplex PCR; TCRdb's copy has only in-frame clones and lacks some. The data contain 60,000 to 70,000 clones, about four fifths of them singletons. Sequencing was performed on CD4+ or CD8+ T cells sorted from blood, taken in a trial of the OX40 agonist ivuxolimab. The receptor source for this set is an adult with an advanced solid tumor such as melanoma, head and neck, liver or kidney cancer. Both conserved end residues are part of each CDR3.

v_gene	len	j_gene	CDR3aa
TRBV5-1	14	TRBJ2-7	CASSTDSVSYEQYF
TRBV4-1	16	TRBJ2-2	CASSRGLTLGTGELFF
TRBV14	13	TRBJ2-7	CASSQDYSHEQYF
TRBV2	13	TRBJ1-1	CASSEGAGTEAFF
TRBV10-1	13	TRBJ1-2	CASNQDRGQGYTF
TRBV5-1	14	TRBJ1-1	CASSRGGGNAEAFF
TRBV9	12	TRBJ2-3	CASNPGADTQYF
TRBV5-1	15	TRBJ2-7	CASSLAGAFSYEQYF
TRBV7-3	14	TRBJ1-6	CASSYQGQNSPLHF
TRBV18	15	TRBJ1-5	CASSDNRGVNQPQHF
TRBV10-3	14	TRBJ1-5	CATTDTNSNQPQHF
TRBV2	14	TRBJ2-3	CASSVTGGTDTQYF
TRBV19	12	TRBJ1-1	CASRRGSTEAFF
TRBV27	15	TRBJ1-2	CASRLETGSNYGYTF
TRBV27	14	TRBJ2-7	CASSLSGPFVEQYF
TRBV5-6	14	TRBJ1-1	CASSPTGGLAEAFF
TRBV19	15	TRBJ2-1	CASSAPRGRLNEQFF
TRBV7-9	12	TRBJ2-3	CASSRQTDTQYF
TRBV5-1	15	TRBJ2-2	CASSLGQGGTGELFF
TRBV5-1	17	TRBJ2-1	CASSSGLAGETYNEQFF
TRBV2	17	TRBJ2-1	CASSDLGLADTYNEQFF
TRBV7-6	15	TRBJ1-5	CASSLVAGRNQPQHF
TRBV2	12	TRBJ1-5	CASSSDGPPQHF